The 22 T cell receptor beta chains presented below share a single source sample, sequenced in a study of blood T cell repertoires in COVID-19. Measured with immunoSEQ multiplex PCR; TCRdb has only the in-frame clones, and not every one. The sample has about 110,000 clones, 65% to 75% seen once; the top ten hold about 1%. The material sequenced was peripheral blood. These receptors all come from a human donor with acute or convalescent COVID-19. The donor label of this sample is uncertain.

The V and J genes are TRBV7-8 and TRBJ1-6, with 7 bases fitting TRBD1. The germline V gene encodes CDR1 SGHVS and CDR2 FQNEAQ. The CDR3 consists of 14 residues. V trimming: 3 bases; J trimming: 10 bases; junction bases outside the gene matches: 6. CDR3 bases: TGTGCCAGCAGCTTGTGGGACAGCAGATCACCCCTCCACTTT. The encoded protein is CASSLWDSRSPLHF.

V and J are TRBV2 and TRBJ1-4, with 7 bases that match TRBD1. The CDR3 is 15 amino acids. Germline CDR1 reads SNHLY; CDR2 reads FYNNEI. Trimming cost V 6 bases and J 0 bases; bases outside gene matches: 4. The DNA of the CDR3 is TGTGCCAGCAGCTTAACAGGGGCAACTAATGAAAAACTGTTTTTT. Its translation is CASSLTGATNEKLFF.

The V call is TRBV7-9, the J call TRBJ1-2; unclear D gene. The CDR3 has 12 amino acids. Germline V CDR1 and CDR2: SEHNR, FQNEAQ (reference sequence). Trimming pared 1 base from V and 8 bases from J, leaving 8 bases between. Here the CDR3 reads CASSLDAEGYTF. CDR3 DNA: TGTGCCAGCAGCTTAGACGCGGAGGGCTACACCTTC.

This clone was detected ten times or more. V usage is TRBV7-2 and J usage is TRBJ2-1, with 13 nucleotides matching TRBD2. The germline V gene encodes CDR1 SGHTA and CDR2 FQGNSA. This CDR3 region has 15 residues. Trimming removed 2 bases from V and 9 bases from J; junction bases left unmatched: 4. CDR3 coding DNA: TGTGCCAGCAGCTTAAAACTAGCGGGGGGGTTTGAGCAGTTCTTC. Encoded protein: CASSLKLAGGFEQFF.

The chain joins TRBV7-8 to TRBJ1-6, with D possibly TRBD1 on 6 matching bases. There are 15 residues in the CDR3. CDR1 and CDR2 (germline): SGHVS, FQNEAQ. With 3 bases removed from V and 8 bases from J, the gap between germline ends came to 14 bases. In DNA form, the CDR3 reads TGTGCCAGCAGCTTGGTGTCACAGGGCCATTCACCCCTCCACTTT. This translates into CASSLVSQGHSPLHF. The entire variable domain, with the rest obtained from reference TRBV7-8 and TRBJ1-6, is as follows: GAGVSQSPRYKVAKRGQDVALRCDPISGHVSLFWYQQALGQGPEFLTYFQNEAQLDKSGLPSDRFFAERPEGSVSTLKIQRTQQEDSAVYLCASSLVSQGHSPLHFGNGTRLTVT.

This clone was seen once. The J gene is TRBJ1-1, the V gene TRBV6-6; 8 bases agree with TRBD1. J lost 1 base, V lost 6 bases, and 4 bases had no gene match. There are 14 residues in the CDR3. Germline-derived CDR1 and CDR2 are MNHNY and SVGAGI (reference sequence). The CDR3 protein is CASRSGTGNTEAFF. Written as DNA, the CDR3 is TGTGCCAGCAGGTCCGGGACAGGGAACACTGAAGCTTTCTTT.

V usage is TRBV19 and J usage is TRBJ1-4; 7 bases are shared with TRBD1. This CDR3 has 15 residues. Germline-derived CDR1 and CDR2 are LNHDA and SQIVND (reference sequence). V shed 3 bases, J shed 6 bases, and the junction held 7 bases outside the gene matches. Here the CDR3 DNA reads TGTGCCAGTAGTATTTGGAGGGGGCGAGATGAAAAACTGTTTTTT. This gives the protein CASSIWRGRDEKLFF.

The chain links TRBV19 to TRBJ2-2; 10 bases fit TRBD1. Per germline, CDR1 LNHDA and CDR2 SQIVND (reference sequence). V trimming: 2 bases; J trimming: 7 bases; junction bases outside the gene matches: 7. This CDR3 has 16 amino acids. The CDR3 sequence: CASSIQGQGVSGELFF. CDR3 DNA sequence: TGTGCCAGTAGTATACAAGGACAGGGGGTGAGCGGGGAGCTGTTTTTT.

The chain couples TRBV19 to TRBJ1-5; a possible D gene is TRBD1 (6 bases). Germline V gene lookup returns CDR1 LNHDA and CDR2 SQIVND (reference sequence). V lost 3 bases and J lost 6, with 9 bases in between. The length of the CDR3 is 13 residues. In DNA form, the CDR3 reads TGTGCCAGTAGTATGAACAGGGCTCAGCCCCAGCATTTT. It is translated as CASSMNRAQPQHF.

This chain links TRBV12-5 with TRBJ2-7; TRBD2 agrees at 9 bases. V trimming: 0 bases; J trimming: 3 bases; junction bases outside the gene matches: 6. The CDR3 contains 16 residues. Germline-derived CDR1 and CDR2 are LGHNT and FRNRAP. CDR3 sequence reads: CASGLVLGSGSYEQYF. CDR3 in DNA: TGTGCTAGTGGTTTGGTACTCGGTAGCGGGAGCTACGAGCAGTACTTC.

This clone was observed a single time. CDR3: CSGELGTDTQYF. DNA of the CDR3: TGCAGCGGAGAGTTGGGCACAGATACGCAGTATTTT. The V and J genes are TRBV29-1 and TRBJ2-3, with D hard to call. Germline CDR1 reads SQVTM; CDR2 reads ANQGSEA. The V end was cut by 7 bases, the J end by 1 base, with 9 bases between. There are 12 residues in the CDR3.

The chain carries TRBV27 and TRBJ2-3, with a weak D call TRBD1 (9 bases). Germline V gene lookup returns CDR1 MNHEY and CDR2 SMNVEV (reference sequence). The CDR3 runs 19 residues. Trimming cost V 6 bases and J 1 base, with 26 bases left between them. DNA of the CDR3: TGTGCCAGCAGGCTTACAGGGGGCGCGGGGGGTTATGGCACAGATACGCAGTATTTT. It yields the protein CASRLTGGAGGYGTDTQYF.

This clone has a count of ten or more. The chain is built from TRBV2 and TRBJ2-7, with 9 bases fitting TRBD1. After removal of 4 bases from V and 5 bases from J, the junction contained 6 bases not matched to a gene. From germline, CDR1 is SNHLY and CDR2 FYNNEI. The CDR3 is 14 amino acids. CDR3 sequence (DNA): TGTGCCAGCAGTGCACAGGGGGCTCTTGACGAGCAGTACTTC. Its protein is CASSAQGALDEQYF.

This chain joins TRBV12-2 and TRBJ1-5; the table's D call, TRBD1, has no DNA check behind it. TRBV12-2 constitutes a pseudogene. The CDR3 contains 20 residues. CDR3 bases: TGTGCAAGTCGCTTAACACCTCCGGGACAGGAGAACCATAGCAATCAGCCCCAGCATTTT. This sequence encodes CASRLTPPGQENHSNQPQHF.

This clone was recorded at least ten times. The chain has TRBV5-1 and TRBJ1-4, with D uncertain. This CDR3 region has 14 residues. The germline CDR1 and CDR2 sequences are SGHRS and YFSETQ. Trimming took 2 bases from V and 5 from J, leaving 10 bases between them. CDR3: CASSFGGYNEKLFF. The CDR3 DNA sequence: TGCGCCAGCAGCTTCGGAGGGTACAATGAAAAACTGTTTTTT.

The chain couples TRBV12-3 or TRBV12-4 to TRBJ1-3, with unresolved D. The CDR3 contains 11 residues. The V end was cut by 6 bases, the J end by 11 bases, with 11 bases between. The chain's CDR3 is CASRSERAIYF. The CDR3 DNA follows: TGTGCCAGCAGGAGCGAGAGGGCCATATATTTT.

The chain joins TRBV12-3 or TRBV12-4 to TRBJ2-1; no firm D call. The CDR3 has 12 amino acids. The germline V and J ends were trimmed by 6 bases and 6 bases, with 9 bases remaining between them. In nucleotides, the CDR3 is TGTGCCAGCAGCTCTCTTAGCAATGAGCAGTTCTTC. Translation: CASSSLSNEQFF.

The table lists this clone with many counts. J is TRBJ2-2 and V is TRBV6-4, with D maybe TRBD2 (6 bases). V lost 4 bases and J lost 2, with 8 bases in between. This CDR3 comprises 14 residues. Germline lookup yields CDR1 MRHNA and CDR2 SNTAGT. The CDR3 region is CASSGEVNTGELFF. The CDR3, as DNA: TGTGCCAGCAGTGGGGAGGTCAACACCGGGGAGCTGTTTTTT.

This sequence joins TRBV4-1 and TRBJ1-2; D might be TRBD1 (6 bases). The CDR3 extends over 16 amino acids. The V gene's germline CDR1 is MGHRA and CDR2 YSYEKL. V was trimmed by 4 bases and J by 4 bases, leaving 19 bases between them. The CDR3 sequence: CASSPRTDLGAYGYTF. CDR3 bases: TGCGCCAGCAGCCCTCGGACAGACCTCGGGGCCTATGGCTACACCTTC.

CDR3: CASSPEGRISGNTIYF. For the CDR3, the DNA is TGCGCCAGCAGCCCGGAGGGACGGATCTCTGGAAACACCATATATTTT. This chain joins TRBV5-1 and TRBJ1-3, with D possibly TRBD1 on 5 matching bases. The CDR3 length is 16 residues. V lost 4 bases to trimming and J lost 0 bases, with 14 bases between them. Germline V CDR1 and CDR2: SGHRS, YFSETQ.

The J gene is TRBJ2-1, the V gene TRBV19; the D gene is possibly TRBD1 (5 bases). Trimming shortened V by 1 base and J by 8 bases, and 15 bases separated the two germline ends. Germline V gene sequence: CDR1 LNHDA, CDR2 SQIVND (reference sequence). The CDR3 totals 15 residues. CDR3: CASSIATGLRYEQFF. CDR3 coding DNA: TGTGCCAGTAGTATAGCAACAGGCCTTAGGTATGAGCAGTTCTTC.

This chain connects TRBV29-1 to TRBJ1-4, with TRBD1 as a possible D gene (6 bases). The CDR3 is made up of 12 amino acids. Germline CDR1 is SQVTM and CDR2 is ANQGSEA. V was shortened by 3 bases and J by 5 bases, with 7 bases between the two germline ends. CDR3 in DNA: TGCAGCGTTGAGGGGGCGAATGAAAAACTGTTTTTT. As protein: CSVEGANEKLFF.